A single sample gave rise to the 10 T cell receptor beta chains below, sequenced in a study of Ad26.COV2.S vaccination and SARS-CoV-2 variants. Clones were sequenced by immunoSEQ multiplex PCR, and TCRdb holds only the in-frame ones, with some missing. Among about 400,000 clones listed, about 88% were seen once. Treatment: about 20 received Ad26.COV2.S at low or high dose, single or two shots; several received placebo; per-sample allocation not given. Specimens were obtained on day 63 following the first vaccine or placebo injection. Sequenced material: peripheral blood, taken in a trial of Ad26.COV2.S vaccine versus placebo. The origin of the receptors is a person between 18 and 65 years old who received the Ad26.COV2.S COVID-19 vaccine or a placebo.

V usage is TRBV19 and J usage is TRBJ1-5, with a weak D call TRBD1 (6 bases). Germline loops: CDR1 LNHDA, CDR2 SQIVND (reference sequence). CDR3 size: 14 residues. Deletions cut 9 bases from V and 6 bases from J, with 18 bases between. CDR3 residues: CASGGQGSVQPQHF. The CDR3 nucleotides read TGTGCCAGCGGGGGGCAGGGGTCTGTTCAGCCCCAGCATTTT.

The chain is built from TRBV18 and TRBJ1-4; D gene uncertain. V was trimmed by 2 bases and J by 4 bases, leaving 11 bases between them. Germline-derived CDR1 and CDR2 are KGHSH and LQKENI. This CDR3 contains 15 residues. CDR3 protein: CASSPGGLINEKLFF. In DNA form, the CDR3 reads TGTGCCAGCTCACCAGGAGGGCTGATTAATGAAAAACTGTTTTTT.

The CDR3, as DNA: TGTGCCAGCAGCATACTAGCGGGGAAGGGGTACAATGAGCAGTTCTTC. Protein sequence: CASSILAGKGYNEQFF. V usage is TRBV7-2 and J usage is TRBJ2-1, with TRBD2 matching 10 bases. Trimming cost V 5 bases and J 4 bases; bases outside gene matches: 8. The CDR3 covers 16 residues. Germline CDR1 SGHTA, CDR2 FQGNSA.

The genes are TRBV18 and TRBJ2-5; no clear D. CDR1 KGHSH and CDR2 LQKENI come from the germline V gene. V gave up 3 bases and J gave up 2 bases, with 10 bases separating them. The CDR3 extends over 14 amino acids. The CDR3 coding sequence is TGTGCCAGCTCACCCCCCTCAAAGCAAGAGACCCAGTACTTC. Protein product: CASSPPSKQETQYF.

J is TRBJ2-1 and V is TRBV5-6; a possible D gene is TRBD1 (6 bases). V was pared by 2 bases and J by 5 bases, with 14 bases between. CDR1 is SGHDT, CDR2 YYEEEE, per germline. The CDR3 covers 15 residues. The CDR3 region has the DNA TGTGCCAGCAGCTTTGAACAGGGCGACCACAATGAGCAGTTCTTC. Encoded protein: CASSFEQGDHNEQFF. Filled out from reference TRBV5-6 and TRBJ2-1, the complete variable domain reads DAGVTQSPTHLIKTRGQQVTLRCSPKSGHDTVSWYQQALGQGPQFIFQYYEEEERQRGNFPDRFSGHQFPNYSSELNVNALLLGDSALYLCASSFEQGDHNEQFFGPGTRLTVL.

This rearrangement joins TRBV12-5 to TRBJ2-3; 9 positions agree with TRBD2. The germline gives CDR1 LGHNT, CDR2 FRNRAP. The CDR3 has 18 residues. V lost 1 base and J lost 5; bases outside the gene matches: 13. CDR3 nucleotides: TGTGCTAGTGGTTTGGGTTTTGGGGTAGCGGGGGAAGAAGATACGCAGTATTTT. As protein: CASGLGFGVAGEEDTQYF. Based on the CDR3 plus reference TRBV12-5 and TRBJ2-3, the full variable domain is DARVTQTPRHKVTEMGQEVTMRCQPILGHNTVFWYRQTMMQGLELLAYFRNRAPLDDSGMPKDRFSAEMPDATLATLKIQPSEPRDSAVYFCASGLGFGVAGEEDTQYFGPGTRLTVL.

The V call is TRBV6-5, the J call TRBJ1-4; no clear D. V was clipped by 6 bases and J by 8 bases, with 16 bases between them. CDR3 length: 14 amino acids. CDR1 is MNHEY, CDR2 SVGAGI, per germline. CDR3 residues: CASRRDPLEEKLFF. CDR3 DNA: TGTGCCAGCAGGCGGGATCCACTCGAAGAAAAACTGTTTTTT.

With respect to this clone: The junction departs from germline at one end; a sequencing error may be responsible. V gene TRBV3-1 (or the pseudogene TRBV3-2) combines with J gene TRBJ2-1, with 8 bases fitting TRBD2. This CDR3 region has 14 residues. CDR1 is LGHDT, CDR2 YNNKEL, per germline (reference sequence). The CDR3 DNA follows: TGTGCCAGCAGCCAAGGAGGTGGTCTAGCGGGTTTTATCTTC. It is translated as CASSQGGGLAGFIF.

The chain uses TRBV5-6 and TRBJ1-1; a weak D match, TRBD1 (5 bases). This CDR3 contains 16 residues. Germline assignment: CDR1 SGHDT and CDR2 YYEEEE. V lost 0 bases and J lost 1, with 13 bases in between. CDR3 region: CASSLGGAGRNTEAFF. Here the CDR3 DNA reads TGTGCCAGCAGCTTGGGAGGGGCCGGTCGGAACACTGAAGCTTTCTTT.

The V call is TRBV4-1, the J call TRBJ1-6, with D possibly TRBD1 on 5 matching bases. This CDR3 contains 16 residues. V lost 1 base, J lost 5 bases, and 12 bases lay in between. In germline, CDR1 is MGHRA, CDR2 YSYEKL. The CDR3 region is CASSQGRGGNNSPLHF. The CDR3 DNA sequence: TGCGCCAGCAGCCAAGGGAGGGGTGGCAATAATTCACCCCTCCACTTT.